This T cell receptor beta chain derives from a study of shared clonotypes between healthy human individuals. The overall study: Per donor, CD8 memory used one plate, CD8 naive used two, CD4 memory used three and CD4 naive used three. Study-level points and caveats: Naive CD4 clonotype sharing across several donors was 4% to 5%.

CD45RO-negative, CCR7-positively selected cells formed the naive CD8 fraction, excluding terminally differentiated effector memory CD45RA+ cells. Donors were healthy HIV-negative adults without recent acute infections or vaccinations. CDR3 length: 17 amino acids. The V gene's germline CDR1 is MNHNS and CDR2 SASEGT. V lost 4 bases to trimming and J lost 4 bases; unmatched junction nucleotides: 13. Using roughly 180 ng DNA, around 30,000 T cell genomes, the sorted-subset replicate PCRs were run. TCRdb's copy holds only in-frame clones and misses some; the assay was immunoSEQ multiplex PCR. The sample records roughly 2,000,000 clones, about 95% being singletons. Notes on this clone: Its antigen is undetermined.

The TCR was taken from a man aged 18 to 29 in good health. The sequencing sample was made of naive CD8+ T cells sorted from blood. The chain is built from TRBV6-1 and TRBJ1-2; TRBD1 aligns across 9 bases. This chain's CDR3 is CASSGTGGLIDLYGYTF. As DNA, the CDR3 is TGTGCCAGCAGTGGTACAGGGGGCCTAATTGATCTCTATGGCTACACCTTC.